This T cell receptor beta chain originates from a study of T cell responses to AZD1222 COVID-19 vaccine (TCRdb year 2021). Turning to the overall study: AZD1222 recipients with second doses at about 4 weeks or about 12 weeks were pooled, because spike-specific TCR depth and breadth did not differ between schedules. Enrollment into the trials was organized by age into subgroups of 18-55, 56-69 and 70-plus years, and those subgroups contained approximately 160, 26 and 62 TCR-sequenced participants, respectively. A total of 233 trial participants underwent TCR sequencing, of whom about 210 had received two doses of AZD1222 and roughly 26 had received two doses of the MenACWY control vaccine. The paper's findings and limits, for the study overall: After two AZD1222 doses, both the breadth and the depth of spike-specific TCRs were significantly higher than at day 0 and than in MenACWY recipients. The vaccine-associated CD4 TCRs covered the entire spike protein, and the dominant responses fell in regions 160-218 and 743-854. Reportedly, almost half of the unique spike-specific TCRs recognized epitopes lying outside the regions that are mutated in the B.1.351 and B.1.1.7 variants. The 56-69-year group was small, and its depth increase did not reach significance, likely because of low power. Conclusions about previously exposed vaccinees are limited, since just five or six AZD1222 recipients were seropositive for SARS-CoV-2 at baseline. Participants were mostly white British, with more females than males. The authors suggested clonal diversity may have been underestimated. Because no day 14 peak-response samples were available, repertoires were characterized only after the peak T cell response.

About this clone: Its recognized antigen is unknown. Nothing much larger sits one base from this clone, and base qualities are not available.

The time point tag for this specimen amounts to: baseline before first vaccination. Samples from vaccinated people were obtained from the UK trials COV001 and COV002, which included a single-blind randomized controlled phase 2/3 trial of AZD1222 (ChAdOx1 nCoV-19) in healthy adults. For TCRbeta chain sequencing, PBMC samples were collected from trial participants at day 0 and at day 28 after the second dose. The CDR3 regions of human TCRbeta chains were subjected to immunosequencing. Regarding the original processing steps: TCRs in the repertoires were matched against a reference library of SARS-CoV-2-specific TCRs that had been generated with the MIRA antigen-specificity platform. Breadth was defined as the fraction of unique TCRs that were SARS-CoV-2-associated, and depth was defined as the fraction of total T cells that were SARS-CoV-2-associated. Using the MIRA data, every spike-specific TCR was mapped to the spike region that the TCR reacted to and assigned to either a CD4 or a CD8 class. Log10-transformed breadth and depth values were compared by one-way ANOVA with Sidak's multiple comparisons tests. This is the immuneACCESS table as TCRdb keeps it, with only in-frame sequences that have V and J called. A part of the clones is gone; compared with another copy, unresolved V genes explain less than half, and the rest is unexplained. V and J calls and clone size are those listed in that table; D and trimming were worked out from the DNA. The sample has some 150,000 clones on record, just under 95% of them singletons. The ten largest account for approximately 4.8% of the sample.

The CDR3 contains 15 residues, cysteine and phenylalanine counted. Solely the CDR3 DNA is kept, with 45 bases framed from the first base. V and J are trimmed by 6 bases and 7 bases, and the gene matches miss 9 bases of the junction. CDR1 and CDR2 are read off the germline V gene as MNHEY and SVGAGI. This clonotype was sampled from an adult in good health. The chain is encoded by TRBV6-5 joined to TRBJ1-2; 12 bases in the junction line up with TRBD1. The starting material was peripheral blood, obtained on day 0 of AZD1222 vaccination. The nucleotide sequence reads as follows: TGTGCCAGCAGAATAACCGGGACAGGGGGCACTGGCTACACCTTC. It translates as CASRITGTGGTGYTF.